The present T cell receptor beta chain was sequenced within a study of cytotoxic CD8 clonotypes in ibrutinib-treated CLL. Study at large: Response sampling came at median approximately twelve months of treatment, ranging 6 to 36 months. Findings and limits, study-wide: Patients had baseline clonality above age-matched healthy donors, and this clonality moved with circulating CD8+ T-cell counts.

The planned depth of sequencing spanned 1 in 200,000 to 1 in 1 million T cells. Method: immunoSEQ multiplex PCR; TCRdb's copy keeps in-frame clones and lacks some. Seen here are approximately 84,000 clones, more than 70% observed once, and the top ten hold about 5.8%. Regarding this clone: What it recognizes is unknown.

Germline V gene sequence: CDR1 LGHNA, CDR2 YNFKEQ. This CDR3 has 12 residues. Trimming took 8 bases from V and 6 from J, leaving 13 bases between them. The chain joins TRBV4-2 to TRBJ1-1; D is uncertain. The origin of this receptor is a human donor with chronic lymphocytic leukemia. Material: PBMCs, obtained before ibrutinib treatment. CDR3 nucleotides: TGTGCCAGCGGAAGGGAGGTCCCTGAAGCTTTCTTT. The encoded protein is CASGREVPEAFF.